This T cell receptor (beta chain) was captured by sequencing in a study of monozygotic twins with inflammatory bowel disease (dated by TCRdb to the late 2010s). Some background on the complete study: In total, about 28 monozygotic twin pairs made up the full study: 19 Danish pairs, all IBD-discordant, plus nine German pairs, of which four were IBD-concordant and five were IBD-discordant. Within discordant pairs, disease-associated traits were sought mainly by comparing IBD patients with their genetically identical healthy co-twins. Each individual had, on average, about 151 000 unique TCRalpha sequences and 181 000 unique TCRbeta sequences available for analysis. Results the study describes overall, beyond this receptor: TCRbeta repertoire diversity, by inverse Simpson index, was decreased in IBD patients compared with their healthy co-twins. The analysis was unable to tell apart different T cell subtypes. IBD patients shared fewer clonotypes with other individuals than healthy twins did, most markedly in patients showing signs of disease activity. Background noise and inter-individual variability may have been introduced into the repertoires by the differing immunosuppressive treatments among patients. No single strong signal or clonotype linked to IBD turned up in the results, so the idea that one exists was not supported. No difference in repertoire similarity was observed between concordant and discordant twins, possibly owing to limited statistical power.

From each donor, an approximately 2.5 ml peripheral blood sample was drawn into PAXgene tubes and stored at -80 degrees C. Total RNA was isolated from whole blood with the PAXgene blood miRNA kit on an automated QIAcube, without T cell sorting. Peripheral blood from monozygotic twin pairs, either concordant or discordant for inflammatory bowel disease, underwent deep TCRalpha and TCRbeta repertoire profiling that used unique molecular barcoding. Smoking habits were recorded for all twin pairs, and each individual was classified as a current, former or never smoker. A note on this clonotype: What antigen it recognizes has not been identified.

From the cysteine up to the phenylalanine, the CDR3 has a length of 17 residues. A DNA sequence was not provided. Reading the germline V gene gives CDR1 SGHVS and CDR2 FQNEAQ. The library relied on 5' RACE. Each TCR library was prepared from roughly 3,800 ng of total RNA. cDNA was synthesized with SMARTScribe reverse transcriptase in eight separate reactions per sample. During cDNA synthesis, template switching was used to introduce unique molecular identifiers that contained a 6-nucleotide sample barcode. Two nested PCRs of about 15 and 9 cycles amplified the TCRalpha and TCRbeta cDNA, and bead purification followed each PCR. Before amplification, the cDNA was treated with uracil DNA-glycosylase and purified using the QIAquick PCR purification kit. The second PCR was the step at which Illumina TruSeq-compatible adapters and sample-specific barcodes were added. Library quality and concentration were checked on TapeStation and Qubit, and libraries were pooled at about 5 ng each. Sequencing of pooled libraries was carried out on an Illumina HiSeq2500 single-index Rapid Run using 2 x 100 bp reads and custom sequencing primers. Per the source publication's procedure: UMI-based consensus assembly with MiGEC version 1.2.6 was used to correct PCR and sequencing errors. V(D)J alignment, clonotype assembly and CDR3 extraction were performed with MiXCR version 2.1.1. Gene usage, clonotype sharing and MAIT/NKT TCR abundance were normalised by analysing the top 1000, 10 000 and 20 000 clonotypes per sample. Diversity was computed as the inverse Simpson index with the vegan R package after downsampling to 27 000 UMIs. Paired Mann-Whitney U tests were applied to discordant twin pairs, and Benjamini-Hochberg correction was used for multiple testing. TCRdb reprocessed the reads and provides one entry for every CDR3 protein sequence; no DNA is given. For this entry, the V and J calls and clone size follow TCRdb and not the study's own pipeline. The sample's table covers some 170,000 distinct CDR3 sequences. 2% to 3% of the sample comes from the top ten.

The chain employs TRBV7-8 and TRBJ2-6; as DNA is missing, the TRBD1 call by TCRdb cannot be tested. The receptor's source is a human donor with ulcerative colitis or Crohn's disease, or a healthy co-twin of an affected twin (not recorded which). The sample comprised blood. The CDR3 loop reads CASSKKPGSSGANVLTF. Full variable domain (CDR3 extended with the reference TRBV7-8 and TRBJ2-6 proteins): GAGVSQSPRYKVAKRGQDVALRCDPISGHVSLFWYQQALGQGPEFLTYFQNEAQLDKSGLPSDRFFAERPEGSVSTLKIQRTQQEDSAVYLCASSKKPGSSGANVLTFGAGSRLTVL.